The next 10 T cell receptor beta chains were all read from a single sample in a study of shared clonotypes between healthy human individuals. Naive CD8 isolation took CD45RO-negative cells positively selected for CCR7 and excluded terminally differentiated effector memory CD45RA+ cells. Assay: immunoSEQ multiplex PCR; the TCRdb copy retains only in-frame clones and omits some. Of roughly 890,000 clones in the sample, roughly 92% are singletons; the top ten hold 20% to 30%. The sequencing input was naive CD8+ T cells sorted from blood. These receptors were obtained from a young man in good health.

The J gene is TRBJ2-7, the V gene TRBV4-1; 8 bases match TRBD1. The CDR3 runs 15 residues. The V segment lost 2 bases and the J segment 2 bases; nucleotides outside the gene matches: 5. CDR1 is MGHRA and CDR2 is YSYEKL in the germline V gene. The chain's CDR3 is CASSQLWTGTYEQYF. CDR3 DNA: TGCGCCAGCAGCCAACTATGGACAGGGACCTACGAGCAGTACTTC.

The chain joins TRBV10-3 to TRBJ2-1, with D possibly called TRBD1 or TRBD2 (5 bases each). This CDR3 is built from 16 residues. V was cut by 10 bases and J by 3 bases, with 22 bases left in between. In germline, CDR1 is ENHRY, CDR2 SYGVKD. DNA of the CDR3: TGTGCCAATCACAGAACCGGGACCGCCTGCTACAATGAGCAGTTCTTC. Protein product: CANHRTGTACYNEQFF.

This clone was counted once. The chain employs TRBV29-1 and TRBJ2-3; the D is unclear. Germline V lookup: CDR1 SQVTM, CDR2 ANQGSEA. The germline V and J ends were trimmed by 4 bases and 2 bases, with 10 bases remaining between them. The CDR3 runs to 13 residues. The CDR3 loop is CSVVYQVTDTQYF. The CDR3 coding sequence is TGCAGCGTTGTGTATCAGGTCACAGATACGCAGTATTTT.

The J gene is TRBJ2-7, the V gene TRBV27, with no clear D. The CDR3 is made up of 17 amino acids. Germline assignment: CDR1 MNHEY and CDR2 SMNVEV (reference sequence). V was shortened by 3 bases and J by 7 bases, with 25 bases between the two germline ends. CDR3 DNA sequence: TGTGCCAGCAGTTTTGCGAGCTCTAGGGCTAGTTTGGTGGAGCAGTACTTC. Its translation: CASSFASSRASLVEQYF.

The rearrangement uses TRBV7-2 and TRBJ1-2, with TRBD1 matching 8 bases. CDR1 and CDR2 from the germline V gene are SGHTA and FQGNSA. With 4 bases clipped from V and 4 bases from J, the junction kept 8 bases outside the gene matches. This CDR3 is 15 amino acids long. DNA of the CDR3: TGTGCCAGCAGCTCCGACAGGGGCGGATTCTATGGCTACACCTTC. Translated: CASSSDRGGFYGYTF.

The chain links TRBV7-9 to TRBJ2-5, with TRBD2 as a possible D gene (5 bases). CDR1 is SEHNR and CDR2 is FQNEAQ in the germline V gene (reference sequence). The CDR3 consists of 16 residues. Trimming cost V 1 base and J 1 base, with 13 bases left between them. The DNA for the CDR3 is TGTGCCAGCAGCTTAGGTAGGACTCCCTTCCAAGAGACCCAGTACTTC. It is translated as CASSLGRTPFQETQYF.

The J gene is TRBJ2-7, the V gene TRBV7-6; TRBD2 matches at 9 bases. The CDR3 is 15 amino acids. CDR1 is SGHVS and CDR2 is FNYEAQ in the germline V gene. With V trimmed by 5 bases and J by 0 bases, 5 bases remained unmatched. The CDR3 protein is CASSPGTSFSYEQYF. CDR3 DNA: TGTGCCAGCAGCCCAGGGACTAGCTTCTCCTACGAGCAGTACTTC.

This clone is a singleton in its sample. The genes are TRBV19 and TRBJ2-2; D is perhaps TRBD1 (5 bases). V lost 5 bases and J lost 3, with 7 bases in between. This CDR3 region has 13 residues. Per germline, CDR1 LNHDA and CDR2 SQIVND (reference sequence). CDR3 sequence: CASSAGYTGELFF. CDR3 coding DNA: TGTGCCAGTAGTGCAGGGTACACCGGGGAGCTGTTTTTT.

The J gene is TRBJ2-5, the V gene TRBV6-6; TRBD2 aligns across 14 bases. The ends lost 8 bases at V and 4 bases at J; junction bases unmatched: 6. Germline V lookup: CDR1 MNHNY, CDR2 SVGAGI (reference sequence). The CDR3 is 15 amino acids. For the CDR3, the DNA is TGTGCCAGCTCGGGGACTAGCGGGAGTTTAGAGACCCAGTACTTC. Its translation: CASSGTSGSLETQYF.

The chain has TRBV11-2 and TRBJ2-5, with 9 bases aligning to TRBD2. V was pared by 4 bases and J by 4 bases, with 7 bases of the junction left unmatched. CDR3 length: 15 residues. Germline CDR1 SGHAT, CDR2 FQNNGV. CDR3 residues: CASSSPLSGRETQYF. DNA for the CDR3: TGTGCCAGCAGCTCACCCCTTAGCGGGAGAGAGACCCAGTACTTC.